This TCR beta chain was recovered during a study of control samples from healthy donors and cancer patients. The ends lost 4 bases at V and 8 bases at J; junction bases unmatched: 13. CDR3 length equals 16 residues. The germline CDR1 and CDR2 sequences are LGHNA and YSLEER. Using immunoSEQ multiplex PCR, the repertoire was profiled, and TCRdb retains in-frame clones only, with some absent. The top ten clones hold 7.5% to 9% of a sample with about 13,000 clones, over 70% of them seen once. This TCR derives from a male donor with melanoma. Sequenced: formalin-fixed, paraffin-embedded tissue. V and J are TRBV4-3 and TRBJ1-4, with 7 bases matching TRBD1. Here the CDR3 DNA reads TGCGCCAGCAGCCCGGGGGCCGCAGGGGGGTCGGAAAAACTGTTTTTT. Protein product: CASSPGAAGGSEKLFF.